The clone carrying this T cell receptor (beta chain) was observed at least ten times. One entry per CDR3 protein results from TCRdb running MiXCR on the 5' RACE reads. The data show 50,000 to 55,000 distinct CDR3 sequences, around 15% seen once. These data originate in a study of T cells of healthy individuals. CDR1 is MNHEY and CDR2 is SVGEGT in the germline V gene. V lost 5 bases to trimming and J lost 5 bases, with 7 bases between them. The CDR3 sequence is 12 residues long. The clonotype originates from a human donor in good health. This chain connects TRBV6-2 or TRBV6-3 to TRBJ1-5; no reliable D call. CDR3: CASSRIDQPQHF. DNA of the CDR3: TGTGCCAGCAGTAGGATAGATCAGCCCCAGCATTTT.